The TCR beta chain described here comes from a study of blood T cell repertoires in COVID-19. Germline assignment: CDR1 LNHDA and CDR2 SQIVND (reference sequence). This CDR3 comprises 14 residues. V lost 5 bases, J lost 7 bases, and 15 bases lay in between. Produced via immunoSEQ multiplex PCR; TCRdb's table is partial and in-frame only. The sample lists around 250,000 clones, approximately 91% occurring once. Material for sequencing was PBMCs or T cells enriched from blood (not recorded which). This TCR was sampled from a human donor in a cohort exposed to, infected with or recovered from COVID-19 (not recorded which). The donor label of this sample is uncertain. V usage is TRBV19 and J usage is TRBJ1-5; TRBD1 might be the D (6 bases). CDR3: CASSSAGVKQPQHF. DNA of the CDR3: TGTGCCAGTAGTTCCGCAGGGGTGAAGCAGCCCCAGCATTTT.